The 28 T cell receptor beta chains in this list originate from one sample, sequenced in a study of T cell responses to AZD1222 COVID-19 vaccine (dated by TCRdb to the early 2020s). To prepare the library, the immunoSEQ multiplex PCR assay was applied. Held by TCRdb, this immuneACCESS table contains in-frame sequences only and omits some clones. Under half of the omission traces to an unresolved V gene where checked; the cause of the rest is unknown. For this sample the table gives roughly 120,000 clones, of which more than 75% were detected only once. 3.5% to 4% of the sample is taken by the ten largest. Explained via the paper, the time point label denotes: about 28 days (+/-7) after the second vaccine dose. The sample consisted of peripheral blood, taken 28 days after the second AZD1222 dose. Receptors were obtained from an adult who received the AZD1222 COVID-19 vaccine.

In nucleotides, the CDR3 is TGTGCCAGCAGGCCGCCGACAGTTAACACCGGGGAGCTGTTTTTT. This codes for CASRPPTVNTGELFF. This chain uses TRBV7-3 with TRBJ2-2; possible D gene TRBD1, 5 bases. The germline CDR1 and CDR2 sequences are SGHTA and FQGTGA. Deletions cut 6 bases from V and 2 bases from J, with 13 bases between. The CDR3 is 15 residues long. The entire variable domain, with the rest obtained from reference TRBV7-3 and TRBJ2-2, is as follows: GAGVSQTPSNKVTEKGKYVELRCDPISGHTALYWYRQSLGQGPEFLIYFQGTGAADDSGLPNDRFFAVRPEGSVSTLKIQRTERGDSAVYLCASRPPTVNTGELFFGEGSRLTVL.

The V gene is TRBV11-3, the J gene TRBJ2-5, with a tentative D call TRBD2 (6 bases). There are 17 residues in the CDR3. Trimming stripped 3 bases from V and 1 base from J, with 18 bases between. Germline V gene lookup returns CDR1 SGHNT and CDR2 YENEEA. In nucleotides, the CDR3 is TGTGCCAGCAGCTTTGGGGGGTTGGGATCTACCCAAGAGACCCAGTACTTC. Translating gives CASSFGGLGSTQETQYF.

The J gene is TRBJ1-1, the V gene TRBV7-3, with unresolved D. The germline CDR1 and CDR2 sequences are SGHTA and FQGTGA. V lost 5 bases to trimming and J lost 1 base, with 8 bases between them. The CDR3 runs to 13 residues. The CDR3, as DNA: TGTGCCAGCAGCGACTACCCGAACACTGAAGCTTTCTTT. It yields the protein CASSDYPNTEAFF.

The V call is TRBV18, the J call TRBJ2-7; 7 nucleotides align to TRBD1. Germline values: CDR1 KGHSH, CDR2 LQKENI. The CDR3 length is 14 residues. V shed 5 bases, J shed 2 bases, and the junction held 6 bases outside the gene matches. CDR3 amino acids: CASSSAGTAYEQYF. CDR3 sequence (DNA): TGTGCCAGCTCATCGGCCGGGACAGCCTACGAGCAGTACTTC.

This chain connects TRBV5-1 to TRBJ2-3; the D gene could be TRBD1 or TRBD2 (5 bases each). In germline, CDR1 is SGHRS, CDR2 YFSETQ. The CDR3 has 16 amino acids. Trimming took off 3 bases at V and 4 bases at J, with 18 bases between the two ends. The chain's CDR3 is CASSSAGAGQADTQYF. CDR3 nucleotide sequence: TGCGCCAGCAGCTCAGCCGGGGCTGGTCAAGCAGATACGCAGTATTTT.

The chain links TRBV9 to TRBJ1-6; 7 positions agree with TRBD1. This CDR3 has 13 residues. V dropped 3 bases and J dropped 8; count of bases not matched to a gene: 2. Germline V lookup: CDR1 SGDLS, CDR2 YYNGEE. CDR3 sequence reads: CASSGRGHSPLHF. Written as DNA, the CDR3 is TGTGCCAGCAGCGGAAGGGGGCATTCACCCCTCCACTTT.

This clone has just one count. The rearrangement uses TRBV18 and TRBJ2-1, with D perhaps matching TRBD1 (6 bases). The CDR3 has 15 residues. Germline CDR1 KGHSH, CDR2 LQKENI. Trimming shortened V by 4 bases and J by 4 bases, and 14 bases separated the two germline ends. The CDR3 sequence: CASSLDSQSYNEQFF. Written as DNA, the CDR3 is TGTGCCAGCTCACTGGACAGCCAATCTTACAATGAGCAGTTCTTC.

V is TRBV7-9 and J is TRBJ1-1; D is ambiguous. CDR3 size: 12 residues. Per germline, CDR1 SEHNR and CDR2 FQNEAQ (reference sequence). Trimming pared 5 bases from V and 1 base from J, leaving 5 bases between. The CDR3 loop is CASSPANTEAFF. The CDR3 DNA follows: TGTGCCAGCAGCCCAGCGAACACTGAAGCTTTCTTT.

The CDR3 loop is CSARENVLAFF. The CDR3 region has the DNA TGCAGTGCTAGAGAGAACGTGTTGGCTTTCTTT. The chain links TRBV20-1 to TRBJ1-1; no reliable D call. CDR1 and CDR2 (germline): DFQATT, SNEGSKA (reference sequence). The CDR3 covers 11 residues. V shed 0 bases and J shed 11 bases, with 10 bases lying between them.

The V gene is TRBV2, the J gene TRBJ2-4; no reliable D call. Germline V gene lookup returns CDR1 SNHLY and CDR2 FYNNEI. The V gene lost 7 bases and the J gene lost 3 bases, with 7 bases spanning the gap. The CDR3 is 12 amino acids. DNA for the CDR3: TGTGCCAGCAAGGGCCGCAAAAACATTCAGTACTTC. It is translated as CASKGRKNIQYF.

Here the CDR3 DNA reads TGTGCCAGCAGTTTGCGCGTCACTGAAGCTTTCTTT. Translation gives CASSLRVTEAFF. This sequence joins TRBV28 and TRBJ1-1; D not resolved. V lost 3 bases, J lost 4 bases, and 6 bases lay in between. The germline V gene encodes CDR1 MDHEN and CDR2 SYDVKM. The CDR3 covers 12 residues.

About this clone: In the same sample, other DNA sequences code for this CDR3. This rearrangement joins TRBV18 to TRBJ2-5; D may be TRBD2 (6 bases). The CDR3 extends over 12 amino acids. Germline lookup yields CDR1 KGHSH and CDR2 LQKENI. The V and J ends lost 2 bases and 5 bases respectively, with 6 bases between them. The CDR3 DNA reads TGTGCCAGCTCACCAGGGGGGGAGACCCAGTACTTC. This codes for CASSPGGETQYF.

The CDR3 sequence is CASRMSVLYGYTF. As DNA, the CDR3 is TGTGCCAGTAGGATGTCGGTCCTCTATGGCTACACCTTC. The V gene is TRBV19, the J gene TRBJ1-2, with D uncertain. V was pared by 6 bases and J by 4 bases, with 12 bases between. CDR1 and CDR2 from the germline V gene are LNHDA and SQIVND (reference sequence). The CDR3 extends over 13 amino acids. The full variable domain, with the rest looked up from reference TRBV19 and TRBJ1-2, is DGGITQSPKYLFRKEGQNVTLSCEQNLNHDAMYWYRQDPGQGLRLIYYSQIVNDFQKGDIAEGYSVSREKKESFPLTVTSAQKNPTAFYLCASRMSVLYGYTFGSGTRLTVV.

This chain links TRBV6-5 with TRBJ1-6; 7 bases align to TRBD1. Germline V gene lookup returns CDR1 MNHEY and CDR2 SVGAGI. The CDR3 totals 15 residues. V trimming: 6 bases; J trimming: 1 base; junction bases outside the gene matches: 3. CDR3: CASSRQGSYNSPLHF. The CDR3 DNA reads TGTGCCAGCAGCCGACAGGGTTCCTATAATTCACCCCTCCACTTT.

The V and J genes are TRBV6-1 and TRBJ2-7; no clear D gene. CDR3 size: 14 residues. Trimming shortened V by 1 base and J by 2 bases, and 9 bases separated the two germline ends. Germline V gene sequence: CDR1 MNHNS, CDR2 SASEGT. The CDR3 DNA is TGTGCCAGCAGTGAAGGGCGGATACCCTACGAGCAGTACTTC. It translates to CASSEGRIPYEQYF.

The V call is TRBV4-2, the J call TRBJ2-5; D is tentatively TRBD1 or TRBD2 (6 bases each). The V end lost 0 bases, the J end lost 0 bases, and 11 bases lay between the germline ends. The CDR3 spans 16 residues. Germline CDR1 reads LGHNA; CDR2 reads YNFKEQ. CDR3 amino acids: CASSQEGGLNQETQYF. The CDR3 DNA reads TGTGCCAGCAGCCAAGAGGGGGGCCTGAACCAAGAGACCCAGTACTTC.

The sample holds one count of this clone. This sequence joins TRBV20-1 and TRBJ1-2, with D unresolved. Per the germline V gene, CDR1 is DFQATT and CDR2 is SNEGSKA (reference sequence). V lost 5 bases and J 3 bases, leaving 19 bases between the germline ends. This CDR3 has 15 amino acids. As DNA, the CDR3 is TGCAGTGCTGGTGTCACGGGGAGGATTGACTATGGCTACACCTTC. Its protein is CSAGVTGRIDYGYTF.

The chain couples TRBV11-1 to TRBJ2-5, with 8 positions matching TRBD1. CDR1 SGHAT and CDR2 FQDESV come from the germline V gene (reference sequence). The CDR3 covers 13 residues. J gave up 5 bases and V 5 bases, and 4 bases lay outside the gene matches. The CDR3 coding sequence is TGTGCCAGCAGCATGACAGGGGTGGAGACCCAGTACTTC. This translates into CASSMTGVETQYF.

The rearrangement links TRBV7-2 to TRBJ1-3, with 7 bases identical to TRBD1. Germline-derived CDR1 and CDR2 are SGHTA and FQGNSA. V shed 5 bases and J 4 bases; nucleotides not matched to a gene: 5. The CDR3 is made up of 14 amino acids. The CDR3 protein is CASSPTGFGNTIYF. CDR3 DNA: TGTGCCAGCAGCCCGACAGGGTTCGGAAACACCATATATTTT. Combining the CDR3 with reference TRBV7-2 and TRBJ1-3 gives the whole variable domain GAGVSQSPSNKVTEKGKDVELRCDPISGHTALYWYRQSLGQGLEFLIYFQGNSAPDKSGLPSDRFSAERTGGSVSTLTIQRTQQEDSAVYLCASSPTGFGNTIYFGEGSWLTVV.

The V call is TRBV5-1, the J call TRBJ2-7; D may be TRBD1 (5 bases). The CDR3 covers 15 residues. Trimming pared 1 base from V and 3 bases from J, leaving 14 bases between. The V gene's germline CDR1 is SGHRS and CDR2 YFSETQ. The DNA for the CDR3 is TGCGCCAGCAGCTTGTGGCAGGGAAAAGGCTACGAGCAGTACTTC. Protein product: CASSLWQGKGYEQYF.

This CDR3 is CASSSPTGVVFNTEAFF. The DNA for the CDR3 is TGCGCCAGCAGCTCACCGACAGGGGTGGTGTTTAACACTGAAGCTTTCTTT. This chain connects TRBV5-1 to TRBJ1-1; TRBD1 aligns across 8 bases. Trimming removed 3 bases from V and 2 bases from J; junction bases left unmatched: 12. CDR1 is SGHRS and CDR2 is YFSETQ in the germline V gene. The CDR3 is made up of 17 amino acids.

Turning to this clone: Mismatch with germline at one junction end may stem from a read error. The chain combines TRBV7-7 with TRBJ2-2; a possible D gene is TRBD1 (5 bases). This CDR3 contains 16 residues. CDR1 is SSHAT, CDR2 FNYEAQ, per germline (reference sequence). The CDR3 coding sequence is TGTGCTAGCAGCTTACTAAGGGGCTCGGACACCGGGGAGCTGTTTTTT. Its translation: CASSLLRGSDTGELFF.

The chain recombines TRBV5-4 with TRBJ2-1; D perhaps matches TRBD1 (6 bases). V was clipped by 3 bases and J by 10 bases, with 8 bases between them. The CDR3 has 11 amino acids. From germline, CDR1 is SGHNT and CDR2 YYREEE (reference sequence). CDR3 DNA: TGTGCCAGCAGCTCGACAGGAGAGCAGTTCTTC. Residues: CASSSTGEQFF.

Regarding this clone: This sample also contains other DNA sequences that code for the same CDR3. This chain joins TRBV27 and TRBJ2-3; TRBD1 matches at 8 bases. V trimming: 5 bases; J trimming: 3 bases; junction bases outside the gene matches: 7. Germline V gene lookup returns CDR1 MNHEY and CDR2 SMNVEV (reference sequence). This CDR3 has 15 residues. The CDR3 region is CASSPHRQGTDTQYF. DNA of the CDR3: TGTGCCAGCAGTCCCCATAGACAGGGGACAGATACGCAGTATTTT.

The chain has TRBV9 and TRBJ1-2; D unclear. Trimming stripped 0 bases from V and 0 bases from J, with 9 bases between. The CDR3 is made up of 15 amino acids. CDR1 is SGDLS, CDR2 YYNGEE, per germline. Here the CDR3 reads CASSVDYSANYGYTF. CDR3 sequence (DNA): TGTGCCAGCAGCGTAGACTACTCAGCTAACTATGGCTACACCTTC.

CDR3 in DNA: TGTGCCAGCAGTTTAAGGGTTATGGGGGCTCACAATGAGCAGTTCTTC. Its translation is CASSLRVMGAHNEQFF. The gene calls are TRBV27 and TRBJ2-1; a possible D gene is TRBD1 (6 bases). In germline, CDR1 is MNHEY, CDR2 SMNVEV (reference sequence). This CDR3 comprises 16 residues. V was trimmed by 2 bases and J by 5 bases, leaving 16 bases between them.

The V gene is TRBV6-4, the J gene TRBJ2-1; 11 bases agree with TRBD1. The CDR3 runs to 17 residues. Germline values: CDR1 MRHNA, CDR2 SNTAGT. After removal of 6 bases from V and 7 bases from J, the junction contained 14 bases not matched to a gene. The CDR3 DNA reads as TGTGCCAGCAGCGTTTTTTTGGCCGGGACAGGGGGGAATGAGCAGTTCTTC. This encodes CASSVFLAGTGGNEQFF.

This clone is a singleton in its sample. J is TRBJ1-5 and V is TRBV6-2 or TRBV6-3; D unresolved. The V gene's germline CDR1 is MNHEY and CDR2 SVGEGT. CDR3 size: 14 residues. V lost 2 bases and J 9 bases, leaving 14 bases between the germline ends. DNA of the CDR3: TGTGCCAGCAGTTACCCCGAGGGAGGGAGGCCCCAGCATTTT. It specifies CASSYPEGGRPQHF.